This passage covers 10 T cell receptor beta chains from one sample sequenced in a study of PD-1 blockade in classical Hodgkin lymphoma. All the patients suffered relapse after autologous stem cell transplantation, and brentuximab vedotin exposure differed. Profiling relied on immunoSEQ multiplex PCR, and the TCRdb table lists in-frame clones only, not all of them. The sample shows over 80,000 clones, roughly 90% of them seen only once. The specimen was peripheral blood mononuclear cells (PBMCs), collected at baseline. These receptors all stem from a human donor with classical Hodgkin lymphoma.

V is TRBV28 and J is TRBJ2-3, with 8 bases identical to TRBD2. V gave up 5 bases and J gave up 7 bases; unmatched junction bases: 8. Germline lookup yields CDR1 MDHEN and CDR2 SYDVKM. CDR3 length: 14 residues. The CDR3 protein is CASSEGTRRNTQYF. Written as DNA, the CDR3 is TGTGCCAGCAGTGAGGGGACTAGGAGGAATACGCAGTATTTT.

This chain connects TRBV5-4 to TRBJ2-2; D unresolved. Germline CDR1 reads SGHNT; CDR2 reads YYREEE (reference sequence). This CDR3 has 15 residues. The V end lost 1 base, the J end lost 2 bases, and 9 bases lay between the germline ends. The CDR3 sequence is CASSLRHLNTGELFF. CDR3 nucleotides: TGTGCCAGCAGCTTGCGACACCTAAACACCGGGGAGCTGTTTTTT.

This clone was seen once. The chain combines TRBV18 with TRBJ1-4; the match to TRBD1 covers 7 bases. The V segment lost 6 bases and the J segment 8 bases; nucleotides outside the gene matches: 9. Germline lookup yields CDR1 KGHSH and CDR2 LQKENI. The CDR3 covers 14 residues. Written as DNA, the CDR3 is TGTGCCAGCTCCGCCGGAGGGGGCAACGAAAAACTGTTTTTT. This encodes CASSAGGGNEKLFF. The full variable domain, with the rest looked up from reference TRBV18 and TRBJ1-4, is NAGVMQNPRHLVRRRGQEARLRCSPMKGHSHVYWYRQLPEEGLKFMVYLQKENIIDESGMPKERFSAEFPKEGPSILRIQQVVRGDSAAYFCASSAGGGNEKLFFGSGTQLSVL.

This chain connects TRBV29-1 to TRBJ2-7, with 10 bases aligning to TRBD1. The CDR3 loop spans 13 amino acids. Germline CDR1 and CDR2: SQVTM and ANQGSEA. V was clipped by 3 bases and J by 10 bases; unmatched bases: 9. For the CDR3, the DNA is TGCAGCGTTGAGGGGGACAGGGGTGATAATCAGTACTTC. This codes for CSVEGDRGDNQYF.

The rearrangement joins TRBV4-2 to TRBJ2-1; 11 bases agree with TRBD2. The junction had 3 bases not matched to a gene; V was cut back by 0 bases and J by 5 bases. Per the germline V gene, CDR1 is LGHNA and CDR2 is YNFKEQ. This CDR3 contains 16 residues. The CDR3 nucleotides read TGTGCCAGCAGCCAAGAAGGGACTAGCGGCCACAATGAGCAGTTCTTC. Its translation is CASSQEGTSGHNEQFF.

The CDR3 reads CASSNWREPSNEQFF. In DNA form, the CDR3 reads TGTGCCAGTAGCAACTGGCGGGAGCCCTCTAATGAGCAGTTCTTC. The gene calls are TRBV19 and TRBJ2-1; TRBD2 matches 7 bases. The CDR3 consists of 15 residues. Looked up from germline, CDR1 is LNHDA and CDR2 is SQIVND (reference sequence). With V trimmed by 6 bases and J by 7 bases, 12 bases remained unmatched.

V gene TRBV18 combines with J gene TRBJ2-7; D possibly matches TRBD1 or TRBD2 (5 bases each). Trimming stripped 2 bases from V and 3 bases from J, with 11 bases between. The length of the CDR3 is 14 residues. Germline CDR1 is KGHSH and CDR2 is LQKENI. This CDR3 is CASSPKGTVYEQYF. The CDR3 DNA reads TGTGCCAGCTCACCAAAGGGGACGGTCTACGAGCAGTACTTC.

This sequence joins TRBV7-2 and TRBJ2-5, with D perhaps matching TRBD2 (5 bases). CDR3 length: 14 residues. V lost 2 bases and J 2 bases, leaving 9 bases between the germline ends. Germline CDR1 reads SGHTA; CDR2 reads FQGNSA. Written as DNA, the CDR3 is TGTGCCAGCAGCTTAAGAAGCGGTCAAGAGACCCAGTACTTC. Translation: CASSLRSGQETQYF.

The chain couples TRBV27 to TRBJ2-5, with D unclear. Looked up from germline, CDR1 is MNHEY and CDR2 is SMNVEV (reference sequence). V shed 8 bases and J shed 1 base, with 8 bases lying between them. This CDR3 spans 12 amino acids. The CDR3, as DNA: TGTGCCAGCGGCTGGGCCCAAGAGACCCAGTACTTC. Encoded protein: CASGWAQETQYF.

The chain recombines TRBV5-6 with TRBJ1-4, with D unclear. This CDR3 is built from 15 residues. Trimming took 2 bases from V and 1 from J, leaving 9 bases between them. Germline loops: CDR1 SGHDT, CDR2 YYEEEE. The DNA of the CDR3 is TGTGCCAGCAGCTTCGTCCACAGAACTAATGAAAAACTGTTTTTT. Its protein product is CASSFVHRTNEKLFF.